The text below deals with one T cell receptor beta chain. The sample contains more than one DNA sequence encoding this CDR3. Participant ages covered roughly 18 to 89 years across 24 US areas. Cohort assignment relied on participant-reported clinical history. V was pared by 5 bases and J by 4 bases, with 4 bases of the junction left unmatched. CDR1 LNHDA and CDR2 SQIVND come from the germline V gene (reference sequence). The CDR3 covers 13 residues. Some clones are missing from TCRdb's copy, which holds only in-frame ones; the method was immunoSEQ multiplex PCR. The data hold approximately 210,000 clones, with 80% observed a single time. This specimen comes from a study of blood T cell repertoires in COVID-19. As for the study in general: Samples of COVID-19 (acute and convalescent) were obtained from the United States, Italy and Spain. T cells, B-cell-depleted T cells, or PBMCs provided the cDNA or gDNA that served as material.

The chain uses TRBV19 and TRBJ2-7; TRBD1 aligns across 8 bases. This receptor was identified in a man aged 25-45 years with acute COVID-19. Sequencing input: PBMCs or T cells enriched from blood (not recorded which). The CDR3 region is CASSAGQDYEQYF. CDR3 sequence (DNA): TGTGCCAGTAGTGCGGGACAGGATTACGAGCAGTACTTC.